The 13 T cell receptor beta chains listed next were all sequenced from one sample in a study of tumor-infiltrating lymphocytes in primary liver carcinoma. cDNA specific to TCR beta was made from around 470 ng of total RNA, with a constant-region primer employed for priming. Libraries for TCR beta were built through three nested multiplex PCR rounds, which together made up a slightly modified ARM-PCR procedure. TRBV1-TRBV30 forward primers and a C-beta reverse primer were used in the first two PCR rounds, which each ran for approximately 9 cycles. TCRdb called the multiplex PCR reads again in MiXCR, with one record for every CDR3 protein. This sample carries approximately 73,000 distinct CDR3 sequences, about two thirds of them seen once, and the ten largest clones take roughly 13%. Bulk tissue was left unsorted, and RNA and DNA were co-extracted from about 20-30 mg of it. The sequencing sample was made of liver tumor tissue from sampling region 4. Subset of the sample: tumor region T4, right-lateral pole. The receptors come from a woman aged 55-69 years with primary liver carcinoma and hepatitis B virus infection.

This clonotype was found once. The conserved phenylalanine or tryptophan is not found at the CDR3 terminus, so this likely reflects a read error. The CDR3 DNA sequence: TGCGCCACTGAGGGACTAGAGGGGTTCTCTGGGGCCAACGTCCTGACTATC. This sequence encodes CATEGLEGFSGANVLTI. This chain links TRBV10-2 with TRBJ2-6, with TRBD2 matching over 8 bases. CDR1 is WSHSY, CDR2 SAAADI, per germline. Trimming at V came to 10 bases and at J to 0 bases, leaving 11 bases not matched to a gene. The CDR3 covers 17 residues.

This clonotype was seen ten or more times. The CDR3 sequence is CASTTRDPLSYEQYF. The CDR3, as DNA: TGTGCCAGCACCACCCGAGACCCTCTCTCCTACGAGCAGTACTTC. This chain connects TRBV28 to TRBJ2-7; D unresolved. CDR3 size: 15 residues. Germline V gene data show CDR1 as MDHEN and CDR2 as SYDVKM. Trimming stripped 7 bases from V and 0 bases from J, with 16 bases between. The full variable domain, with the rest looked up from reference TRBV28 and TRBJ2-7, is DVKVTQSSRYLVKRTGEKVFLECVQDMDHENMFWYRQDPGLGLRLIYFSYDVKMKEKGDIPEGYSVSREKKERFSLILESASTNQTSMYLCASTTRDPLSYEQYFGPGTRLTVT.

For this clonotype: At one boundary the junction diverges from the germline segment, which might be a read error. V is TRBV6-1 and J is TRBJ1-6, with a weak D call TRBD1 (6 bases). CDR1 MNHNS and CDR2 SASEGT come from the germline V gene. The CDR3 has 14 residues. CDR3 protein: CASSRGLVYSPLHF. The CDR3 DNA is TGTGCCAGCAGCCGGGGGCTCGTATATTCACCGCTCCACTTT.

Worth noting for this clonotype: Sequence at one end of the junction differs from germline and may be a read error. The V and J genes are TRBV11-2 and TRBJ2-1; D may be TRBD2 (5 bases). Germline lookup yields CDR1 SGHAT and CDR2 FQNNGV. This CDR3 contains 16 residues. In DNA form, the CDR3 reads TGCGCCAACAGCCGACTAAACCCCGAGGTTGCCCATGAGCAGTTCTTC. Translated: CANSRLNPEVAHEQFF. The full variable domain, in which reference TRBV11-2 and TRBJ2-1 provide the parts outside the CDR3, is EAGVAQSPRYKIIEKRQSVAFWCNPISGHATLYWYQQILGQGPKLLIQFQNNGVVDDSQLPKDRFSAERLKGVDSTLKIQPAKLEDSAVYLCANSRLNPEVAHEQFFGPGTRLTVL.

About this clonotype: A much larger clone lies a single base off, so this may be a read error. The CDR3 ends on some other residue instead of the conserved phenylalanine or tryptophan, so this is likely a read error. The chain recombines TRBV28 with TRBJ2-7; either TRBD1 or TRBD2 may supply D (5 bases each). The CDR3 is made up of 14 amino acids. The germline CDR1 and CDR2 sequences are MDHEN and SYDVKM. The V and J ends lost 6 bases and 6 bases respectively, with 18 bases between them. As DNA, the CDR3 is TGTGCCAGCAGCCTCGTCGGGGCCCGAGCCGAGCAGTACATC. Translation gives CASSLVGARAEQYI.

Concerning this clonotype itself: The missing conserved phenylalanine or tryptophan at the end of this CDR3 makes a read error likely. The chain employs TRBV11-2 and TRBJ2-3, with D possibly matching TRBD2 (5 bases). Germline V gives CDR1 SGHAT, CDR2 FQNNGV. This CDR3 has 14 amino acids. The CDR3 region is CGSSLVGSTDMQYS. The DNA for the CDR3 is TGTGGCAGCAGCTTAGTTGGGAGCACAGATATGCAGTATTCT.

For this clonotype: This likely comes from a read error, as the CDR3 has no conserved phenylalanine or tryptophan at its end. The V and J genes are TRBV11-3 and TRBJ2-1, with TRBD1 as a possible D gene (6 bases). With 0 bases removed from V and 8 bases from J, the gap between germline ends came to 14 bases. CDR1 SGHNT and CDR2 YENEEA come from the germline V gene. The CDR3 is 15 residues long. CDR3 DNA: TGTGCCAGCAGCTTAGAGGACAGCGTTTTCGATGAGCAGTTCATC. This sequence encodes CASSLEDSVFDEQFI.

Points on this clonotype: Because it lacks the conserved phenylalanine or tryptophan at the end, this CDR3 is likely a read error. The J gene is TRBJ2-5, the V gene TRBV6-5; possibly TRBD1 or TRBD2 for D (5 bases each). Trimming took off 8 bases at V and 8 bases at J, with 18 bases between the two ends. Germline V gene lookup returns CDR1 MNHEY and CDR2 SVGAGI. There are 13 residues in the CDR3. CDR3 DNA sequence: TGTGCCAGCGGCACCGCGGTGGGGGACACCCAGTACCTC. Translating it yields CASGTAVGDTQYL.

As regards this clonotype: A much bigger clone sits one base away, suggesting this may be a read error. V and J are TRBV28 and TRBJ1-3, with 9 bases lining up with TRBD1. The CDR3 totals 14 residues. Looked up from germline, CDR1 is MDHEN and CDR2 is SYDVKM. CDR3 in amino acids: CASGGQGFGNTIFF. The CDR3 DNA sequence: TGTGCCAGCGGGGGACAGGGCTTCGGAAACACCATATTTTTT.

The rearrangement links TRBV6-5 to TRBJ1-5; weak D call: TRBD1 (5 bases). The DNA end lines up better with TRBJ2-3; the J call may be wrong. Germline CDR1 is MNHEY and CDR2 is SVGAGI. CDR3 length: 13 amino acids. The CDR3 nucleotides are TGTGCCAGCAACCGACAGATTAATCAGCCCCAGTATTTT. This translates into CASNRQINQPQYF.

This clonotype was recorded once. No conserved phenylalanine or tryptophan ends this CDR3, so it is likely a read error. The V call is TRBV12-3 or TRBV12-4, the J call TRBJ2-7; D remains ambiguous. This CDR3 has 15 residues. CDR3 sequence (DNA): TGTGCCAACAGTTTCGATCTGGACGCGACCTACGAGCAGTACTTG. Protein: CANSFDLDATYEQYL.

This clonotype was counted at least ten times. CDR3: CASSLASRTTRTDTQYF. The CDR3 coding sequence is TGTGCCAGCAGCTTAGCGTCTCGGACTACTCGCACAGATACGCAGTATTTT. The chain combines TRBV7-8 with TRBJ2-3; tentative D call: TRBD2 (6 bases). In germline, CDR1 is SGHVS, CDR2 FQNEAQ. The CDR3 is made up of 17 amino acids. Trimming left V 0 bases short and J 1 base short, with 14 bases between.

On this clonotype: It may be a read error: a sequence one base away is much more abundant. The chain joins TRBV28 to TRBJ1-4; 7 nucleotides line up with TRBD1. The CDR3 runs 14 residues. The junction had 13 bases not matched to a gene; V was cut back by 7 bases and J by 11 bases. Germline assignment: CDR1 MDHEN and CDR2 SYDVKM. The CDR3 sequence: CASNPKPATGKLFF. The CDR3 DNA reads TGTGCCAGCAATCCCAAACCCGCGACAGGGAAACTGTTTTTT.